A selection of T cell receptor beta chains follows, all from one sample in a study of shared T cell receptors in the human thymus. TCRdb's copy holds only in-frame clones and misses some; the assay was immunoSEQ multiplex PCR. The sample lists about 380,000 clones; approximately 95% were seen once. Sample: thymocytes. The receptors derive from a human donor. Both conserved end residues are part of each CDR3. The D gene is left open where the match is weak. Clone size is shown for a subset of rows, as once, few, many or a class of expanded clone.

cdr3_aa	cdr3_nt	j_call	d_call	v_call	clone_size
CASSTRVRVGYEQYF	TGTGCCAGCAGTACCCGGGTCAGGGTGGGATACGAGCAGTACTTC	TRBJ2-7	.	TRBV6-5	.
CASSLQVGDQPQHF	TGTGCCAGCAGTTTACAAGTGGGGGATCAGCCCCAGCATTTT	TRBJ1-5	.	TRBV27	.
CASSQDREIGYTF	TGCGCCAGCAGCCAGGACAGGGAAATTGGCTACACCTTC	TRBJ1-2	TRBD1	TRBV5-1	.
CASSLGRGQPNEKLFF	TGTGCCAGCAGCTTGGGAAGGGGACAGCCCAATGAAAAACTGTTTTTT	TRBJ1-4	TRBD1	TRBV5-6	.
CASSLATSGSSYNEQFF	TGTGCCAGCAGCTTAGCGACTAGCGGGTCGTCCTACAATGAGCAGTTCTTC	TRBJ2-1	TRBD2	TRBV11-2	.
CATSRPPRVTSESYEQYF	TGTGCCACCAGCAGACCCCCTCGTGTGACTAGCGAATCCTACGAGCAGTACTTC	TRBJ2-7	TRBD2	TRBV15	.
CASNSAGVGDTQYF	TGTGCCAGCAACTCAGCGGGAGTAGGAGATACGCAGTATTTT	TRBJ2-3	TRBD2	TRBV27	.
CASTTRGAPDTQYF	TGTGCCAGCACTACGCGGGGGGCACCAGATACGCAGTATTTT	TRBJ2-3	TRBD2	TRBV28	.
CASSQEGTGGRGNEQFF	TGCGCCAGCAGCCAAGAGGGCACGGGAGGCAGGGGCAATGAGCAGTTCTTC	TRBJ2-1	.	TRBV4-1	.
CASSQGLSSYEQYF	TGTGCCAGCAGCCAGGGGCTATCGTCCTACGAGCAGTACTTC	TRBJ2-7	.	TRBV4-2	few
CSVAVNTGELFF	TGCAGCGTTGCGGTGAACACCGGGGAGCTGTTTTTT	TRBJ2-2	.	TRBV29-1	.
CASSNNTRYNEQFF	TGTGCCAGCAGCAACAATACACGCTACAATGAGCAGTTCTTC	TRBJ2-1	.	TRBV5-4	once
CASSQDRGGRPAGSYEQYF	TGCGCCAGCAGCCAAGATCGGGGCGGGAGGCCCGCGGGCTCCTACGAGCAGTACTTC	TRBJ2-7	TRBD2	TRBV4-3	once
CASSSGQGSLGYGYTF	TGTGCCAGCAGCTCGGGACAGGGGTCTTTGGGCTATGGCTACACCTTC	TRBJ1-2	TRBD1	TRBV7-9	.
CASSTRGDNEQFF	TGTGCCAGTAGTACCAGGGGGGACAATGAGCAGTTCTTC	TRBJ2-1	.	TRBV19	once
CASSAREGPYNEQFF	TGTGCCAGCAGTGCTAGGGAGGGTCCCTACAATGAGCAGTTCTTC	TRBJ2-1	TRBD2	TRBV2	.
CATAPGNVYEQYF	TGTGCCACCGCTCCAGGCAATGTCTACGAGCAGTACTTC	TRBJ2-7	.	TRBV28	.
CASTQGGRIENTQYF	TGTGCCAGCACACAGGGGGGGCGGATAGAAAATACGCAGTATTTT	TRBJ2-3	.	TRBV27	.
CASSLTGGVTDTQYF	TGTGCCAGCAGTTTAACAGGGGGCGTCACAGATACGCAGTATTTT	TRBJ2-3	TRBD1	TRBV28	.
CAGPGQAEKLFF	TGTGCCGGCCCGGGACAGGCAGAAAAACTGTTTTTT	TRBJ1-4	TRBD1	TRBV30	.
CASSPQETQYF	TGTGCCAGCTCGCCTCAAGAGACCCAGTACTTC	TRBJ2-5	.	TRBV18	.
CASSEPLEGGVNTEAFF	TGTGCCAGCAGTGAACCGTTGGAGGGGGGGGTGAACACTGAAGCTTTCTTT	TRBJ1-1	.	TRBV25-1	.
CASSSRQDISTDTQYF	TGTGCCAGCAGCTCCCGACAGGACATTAGCACAGATACGCAGTATTTT	TRBJ2-3	.	TRBV5-5	.
CASSQEETQYF	TGCGCCAGCAGTCAGGAGGAGACCCAGTACTTC	TRBJ2-5	.	TRBV10-1	once
CASSQVAIRGDFYEQYF	TGTGCCAGCAGCCAAGTGGCGATAAGAGGGGATTTCTACGAGCAGTACTTC	TRBJ2-7	.	TRBV14	.
CASSLVPRGRTGELFF	TGTGCCAGCAGCTTGGTCCCTAGGGGTAGAACCGGGGAGCTGTTTTTT	TRBJ2-2	.	TRBV5-4	.
CASTTGLGYEQFF	TGTGCCAGCACGACTGGATTGGGGTATGAGCAGTTCTTC	TRBJ2-1	.	TRBV9	.
CASGPRGPYEQYF	TGTGCCAGCGGTCCCAGGGGGCCCTACGAGCAGTACTTC	TRBJ2-7	TRBD1	TRBV27	.
CASSQDRGTVGRGEQYF	TGCGCCAGCAGCCAAGATCGGGGGACAGTGGGGCGCGGCGAGCAGTACTTC	TRBJ2-7	.	TRBV4-3	.
CSAGQKAFF	TGCAGTGCTGGACAGAAAGCTTTCTTT	TRBJ1-1	.	TRBV20-1	.
CSVECYPEAFF	TGCAGCGTTGAATGTTATCCTGAAGCTTTCTTT	TRBJ1-1	.	TRBV29-1	.
CASSYERGLSGNTIYF	TGTGCCAGCAGTTACGAGCGAGGTCTCTCTGGAAACACCATATATTTT	TRBJ1-3	.	TRBV6-5	.
CASSEAPGRRDPTGELFF	TGTGCCAGCAGTGAAGCGCCGGGGCGCAGGGATCCCACCGGGGAGCTGTTTTTT	TRBJ2-2	.	TRBV6-1	.
CATRTSGSADIQYF	TGTGCCACCAGGACGAGCGGGAGTGCGGACATTCAGTACTTC	TRBJ2-4	TRBD2	TRBV15	once
CAWRPNTLIQETQYF	TGTGCCTGGAGGCCCAACACGTTAATCCAAGAGACCCAGTACTTC	TRBJ2-5	.	TRBV30	.
CASSSPARTGANEQFF	TGTGCCAGCAGCTCCCCCGCCCGGACAGGGGCCAATGAGCAGTTCTTC	TRBJ2-1	TRBD1	TRBV11-3	.
CASSLSYEGAGDTQYF	TGTGCCAGCAGTTTATCGTATGAGGGGGCTGGTGATACGCAGTATTTT	TRBJ2-3	TRBD1	TRBV27	.
CAWSVLPENQPQHF	TGTGCCTGGAGTGTACTTCCCGAGAATCAGCCCCAGCATTTT	TRBJ1-5	.	TRBV30	.
CASSLGQGPTSEQFF	TGTGCCAGCAGTTTAGGACAGGGACCGACCAGTGAGCAGTTCTTC	TRBJ2-1	TRBD1	TRBV28	.
CASSFYAGGTYEQYF	TGTGCCAGCAGCTTTTACGCGGGGGGTACCTACGAGCAGTACTTC	TRBJ2-7	TRBD2	TRBV7-8	once
CASSDPGTGDNEQFF	TGTGCCAGCAGTGACCCCGGGACAGGGGACAATGAGCAGTTCTTC	TRBJ2-1	TRBD1	TRBV6-1	.
CASREAGTDDNTGELFF	TGTGCCAGCAGAGAAGCAGGTACGGACGATAACACCGGGGAGCTGTTTTTT	TRBJ2-2	.	TRBV6-1	few